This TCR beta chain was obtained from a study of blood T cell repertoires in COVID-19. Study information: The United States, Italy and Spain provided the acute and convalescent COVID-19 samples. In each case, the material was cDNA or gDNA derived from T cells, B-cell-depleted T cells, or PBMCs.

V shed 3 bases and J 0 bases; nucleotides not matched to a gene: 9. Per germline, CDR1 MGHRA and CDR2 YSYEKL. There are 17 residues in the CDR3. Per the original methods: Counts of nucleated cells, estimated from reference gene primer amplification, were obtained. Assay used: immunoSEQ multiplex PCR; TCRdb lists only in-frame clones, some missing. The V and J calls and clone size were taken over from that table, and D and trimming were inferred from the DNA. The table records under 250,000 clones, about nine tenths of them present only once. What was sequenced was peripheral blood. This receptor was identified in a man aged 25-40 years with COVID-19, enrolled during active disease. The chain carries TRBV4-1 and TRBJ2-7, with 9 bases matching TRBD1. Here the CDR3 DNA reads TGCGCCAGCAGCCAGGGAGGGACAGGGACTTTCTCCTACGAGCAGTACTTC. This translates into CASSQGGTGTFSYEQYF.